Each of the 18 T cell receptor beta chains below was sequenced from the same sample in a study of tumor and adjacent non-tumor tissue in lung cancer. The library came from three nested PCR rounds adapted from ARM-PCR protocols. A single record per CDR3 protein comes from TCRdb applying MiXCR to the multiplex PCR reads. The sample lists about 80,000 distinct CDR3 sequences, around 70% seen once, with roughly an eighth in the top ten. RNA was extracted from bulk tissue without any cell sorting. Sequences were obtained from lung tumor tissue. Receptor source: a woman in her seventies with non-small cell lung cancer.

In regard to this clonotype: Given a much more abundant clone one base away, this may be a read error. V gene TRBV30 combines with J gene TRBJ2-2; a weak D match, TRBD1 (6 bases). Trimming took off 3 bases at V and 3 bases at J, with 17 bases between the two ends. Germline V CDR1 and CDR2: GTSNPN, SVGIG (reference sequence). The CDR3 sequence is 16 residues long. The CDR3 nucleotides read TGTGCCTGGAGAGACACAGGGAGCGCGGACACCGGGGAGCTGTTTTTT. Its translation is CAWRDTGSADTGELFF.

As regards this clonotype: Compared with germline, one end of the junction differs, possibly owing to a read error. J is TRBJ2-1 and V is TRBV29-1, with TRBD2 matching over 8 bases. Germline CDR1 reads SQVTM; CDR2 reads ANQGSEA. CDR3 length: 15 residues. DNA of the CDR3: TGCAGCCTTGAATTTATTAGCGGGATACCCCGTGAGCAGTTCTTC. It specifies CSLEFISGIPREQFF.

Of note for this clonotype: Here the CDR3 omits its conserved ending phenylalanine or tryptophan, so a read error is the likely source. CDR3 sequence (DNA): TGTGCCAGCAGTCCCGGGCTAGCGGGAGCCGGCAAAGATACGCAGTATTCT. Translating it yields CASSPGLAGAGKDTQYS. The chain joins TRBV11-1 to TRBJ2-3; 10 positions agree with TRBD2. V shed 6 bases and J 5 bases; nucleotides not matched to a gene: 14. The V gene's germline CDR1 is SGHAT and CDR2 FQDESV (reference sequence). The CDR3 contains 17 residues.

Concerning this clonotype: A much larger clonotype is one base distant, so this may be a read error. Lacking the conserved final phenylalanine or tryptophan, this CDR3 likely reflects a read error. The chain couples TRBV5-1 to TRBJ1-1; the D gene is possibly TRBD1 (5 bases). With 1 base removed from V and 1 base from J, the gap between germline ends came to 8 bases. From germline, CDR1 is SGHRS and CDR2 YFSETQ. This CDR3 region has 14 residues. The CDR3, as DNA: TGCGCCAGCAGCTTGTCCGGGGGGAACACTGAAGCTTTCTCT. Protein product: CASSLSGGNTEAFS.

Remarks on this clonotype: An end of the junction does not agree with germline; a read error may underlie this. J is TRBJ2-5 and V is TRBV6-1, with a possible D match to TRBD2 (5 bases). Per the germline V gene, CDR1 is MNHNS and CDR2 is SASEGT. The CDR3 spans 13 residues. The CDR3 loop reads CVSIEIARETQYF. CDR3 coding DNA: TGTGTCAGCATTGAAATAGCGCGAGAGACCCAGTACTTC.

Note on this clonotype: A read error is likely, as this CDR3 ends without the conserved phenylalanine or tryptophan. The limits of the CDR3 on the DNA are not certain, so only TCRdb's listed CDR3 is given. The chain recombines TRBV28 with TRBJ1-1. The CDR3 has 10 residues if both end residues are counted. From germline, CDR1 is MDHEN and CDR2 SYDVKM. This chain's CDR3 is CATYGAESFS.

On this clonotype itself: The junction shows a germline mismatch at one end, possibly a read error. The genes are TRBV6-2 or TRBV6-3 and TRBJ1-5; possibly TRBD1 for D (6 bases). Germline V gene lookup returns CDR1 MNHEY and CDR2 SVGEGT. The CDR3 has 19 residues. CDR3 residues: CASSYTGRTDNYSNQPRHF. Here the CDR3 DNA reads TGTGCTAGCAGTTACACCGGACGGACAGATAATTATAGCAATCAGCCCCGGCATTTT.

Regarding this clonotype: An end of the junction differs from the germline gene, which may be a read error. The chain recombines TRBV12-3 or TRBV12-4 with TRBJ2-1, with D perhaps TRBD1 or TRBD2 (5 bases each). The CDR3 loop spans 14 amino acids. Here the CDR3 reads CVSSPGRFYNEQFF. The DNA for the CDR3 is TGTGTCAGCAGTCCGGGACGGTTCTACAATGAGCAGTTCTTT.

Comment on this clonotype: Mismatch with germline at one junction end may stem from a read error. The chain links TRBV6-2 or TRBV6-3 to TRBJ2-1; 7 bases line up with TRBD1. Germline CDR1 and CDR2: MNHEY and SVGEGT. This CDR3 contains 18 residues. The CDR3 region has the DNA TGTGCCAGTAGTTACTCGGCACTCCGGGACAGACAATACGATGAGCAGTTCTTC. Amino acids: CASSYSALRDRQYDEQFF.

This clonotype came up many times. This chain joins TRBV20-1 and TRBJ1-6, with D possibly TRBD1 on 6 matching bases. The CDR3 sequence is 16 residues long. V was clipped by 2 bases and J by 7 bases, with 18 bases between them. Germline loops: CDR1 DFQATT, CDR2 SNEGSKA (reference sequence). The DNA of the CDR3 is TGCAGTGCTAGACCATGGCCCGGGGGCGAAAATTCACCCCTCCACTTT. It encodes CSARPWPGGENSPLHF.

A note on this clonotype: Germline is not matched at one junction end, which may reflect a read error. As DNA, the CDR3 is TGCAGCGTTGTGGTAGTGGCTTTGGGAGACGAGCAGTGCTTC. Its translation: CSVVVVALGDEQCF. V usage is TRBV29-1 and J usage is TRBJ2-7; tentative D call: TRBD2 (5 bases). The CDR3 runs 14 residues. Germline-derived CDR1 and CDR2 are SQVTM and ANQGSEA.

This clonotype has more than one count but fewer than ten. This clone may be a read error of a much larger clone one base away. CDR3: CASSYGQKADTQYF. The CDR3, as DNA: TGTGCCAGCAGTTACGGCCAGAAAGCAGATACGCAGTATTTT. The chain is built from TRBV6-5 and TRBJ2-3; D ambiguous. The V end was cut by 2 bases, the J end by 4 bases, with 10 bases between. The germline V gene encodes CDR1 MNHEY and CDR2 SVGAGI. This CDR3 has 14 residues.

This clonotype was found once. The missing conserved phenylalanine or tryptophan at the end of this CDR3 makes a read error likely. This rearrangement joins TRBV10-1 to TRBJ2-5; tentatively, D is TRBD1 or TRBD2 (5 bases each). Per germline, CDR1 WNHNN and CDR2 SYGVQD (reference sequence). This CDR3 has 18 amino acids. The ends were cut back, 0 bases at V and 5 bases at J, with 22 bases in the middle. The CDR3 DNA reads as TGCGCCAGCAGTGAGTCGAGCTGGGACGGGTCCCCAGGGGAGACCCAGTACGTC. Protein: CASSESSWDGSPGETQYV.

The CDR3 nucleotides are TGTACAAGCAGTCCGAACAGGGGGCCCAACTACGAGCAGTACTTC. Translated: CTSSPNRGPNYEQYF. This chain connects TRBV12-3 or TRBV12-4 to TRBJ2-7; 9 nucleotides agree with TRBD1. This CDR3 has 15 residues.

Comment on this clonotype: Lacking the conserved final phenylalanine or tryptophan, this CDR3 likely reflects a read error. The CDR3 here is CSSSLAAGVYNEQFI. DNA for the CDR3: TGTTCCAGCAGCTTAGCAGCGGGAGTCTACAATGAGCAGTTCATC. The chain combines TRBV11-2 with TRBJ2-1, with 8 bases that match TRBD2. The CDR3 length is 15 residues. CDR1 SGHAT and CDR2 FQNNGV come from the germline V gene.

The V gene is TRBV6-1, the J gene TRBJ1-1; possible D gene TRBD1, 6 bases. V lost 5 bases and J 8 bases, leaving 15 bases between the germline ends. CDR1 and CDR2 from the germline V gene are MNHNS and SASEGT. CDR3 length: 13 amino acids. The CDR3 loop is CASSRDMDAEAFF. The CDR3 DNA follows: TGTGCCAGCAGTCGGGACATGGATGCCGAAGCTTTCTTT.

CDR3 sequence reads: CASSPHFGSSYEQYF. CDR3 bases: TGTGCCAGCAGTCCCCATTTCGGCAGCTCCTACGAGCAGTACTTC. The chain employs TRBV28 and TRBJ2-7; no clear D gene. Germline values: CDR1 MDHEN, CDR2 SYDVKM. CDR3 size: 15 residues. V shed 5 bases and J shed 0 bases, with 14 bases lying between them. Using reference TRBV28 and TRBJ2-7 for the parts outside the CDR3, the full variable domain is DVKVTQSSRYLVKRTGEKVFLECVQDMDHENMFWYRQDPGLGLRLIYFSYDVKMKEKGDIPEGYSVSREKKERFSLILESASTNQTSMYLCASSPHFGSSYEQYFGPGTRLTVT.

V and J are TRBV10-2 and TRBJ1-6, with no clear D. The CDR3 runs to 14 residues. V lost 4 bases to trimming and J lost 7 bases, with 11 bases between them. Germline V CDR1 and CDR2: WSHSY, SAAADI. DNA for the CDR3: TGCGCCAGCAGTGCAGGACCTACAAATTCACCCCTCCACTTT. Translating gives CASSAGPTNSPLHF.